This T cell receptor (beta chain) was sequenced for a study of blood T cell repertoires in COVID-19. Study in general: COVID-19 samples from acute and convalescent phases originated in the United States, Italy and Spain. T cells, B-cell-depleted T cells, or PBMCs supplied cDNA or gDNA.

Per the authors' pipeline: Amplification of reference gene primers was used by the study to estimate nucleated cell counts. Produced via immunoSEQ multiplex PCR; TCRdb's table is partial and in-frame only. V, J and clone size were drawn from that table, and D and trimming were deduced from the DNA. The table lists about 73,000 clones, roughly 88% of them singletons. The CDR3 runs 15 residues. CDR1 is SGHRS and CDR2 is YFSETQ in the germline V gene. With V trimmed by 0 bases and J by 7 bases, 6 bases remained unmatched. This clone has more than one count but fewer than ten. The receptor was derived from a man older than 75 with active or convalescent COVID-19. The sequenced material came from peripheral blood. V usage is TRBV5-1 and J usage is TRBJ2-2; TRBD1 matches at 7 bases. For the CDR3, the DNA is TGCGCCAGCAGCTTGGTGAAGGGGGCTGGCGGGGAGCTGTTTTTT. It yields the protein CASSLVKGAGGELFF.